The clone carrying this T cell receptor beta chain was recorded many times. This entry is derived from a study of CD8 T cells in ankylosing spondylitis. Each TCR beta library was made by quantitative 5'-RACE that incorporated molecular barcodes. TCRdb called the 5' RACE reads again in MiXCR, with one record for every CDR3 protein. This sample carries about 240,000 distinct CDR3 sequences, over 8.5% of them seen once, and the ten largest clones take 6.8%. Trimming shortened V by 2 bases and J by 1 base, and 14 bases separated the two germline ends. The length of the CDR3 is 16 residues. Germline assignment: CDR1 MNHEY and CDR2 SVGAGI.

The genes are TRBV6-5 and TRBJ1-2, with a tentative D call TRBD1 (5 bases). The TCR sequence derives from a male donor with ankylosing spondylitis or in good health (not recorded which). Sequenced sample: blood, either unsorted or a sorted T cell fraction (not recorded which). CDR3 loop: CASSYVQGASNYGYTF. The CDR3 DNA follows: TGTGCCAGCAGTTACGTCCAGGGAGCGAGTAACTATGGCTACACCTTC.